This T cell receptor (beta chain) stems from a study of blood T cell repertoires in COVID-19. In the study overall: Both acute and convalescent COVID-19 samples were obtained from the United States, Italy and Spain.

The authors' processing: By means of reference gene primer amplification, nucleated cell counts were estimated. Profiled with immunoSEQ multiplex PCR; TCRdb holds only in-frame clones, not every one. V, J and clone size derive from that table, while D and trimming were established from the DNA sequence. The sample consists of about 380,000 clones, roughly 85% of them appearing once. The V and J ends lost 6 bases and 6 bases respectively, with 12 bases between them. Per germline, CDR1 KGHSH and CDR2 LQKENI. The CDR3 loop spans 13 amino acids. The sequence came from a woman between 18 and 29 years old with acute or convalescent COVID-19. Input material: peripheral blood. The chain links TRBV18 to TRBJ2-1; D is possibly TRBD1 (6 bases). This chain's CDR3 is CASSPGTTNEQFF. The CDR3 region has the DNA TGTGCCAGCTCTCCCGGGACAACCAATGAGCAGTTCTTC.